The present T cell receptor (beta chain) was sequenced within a study of T cells in localized non-small cell lung cancer. This clone was counted a few times. No antigen is known for it. General study results and limits: Uninvolved nearby lung showed the greatest T cell clonality, exceeding that found in tumor. Adjacent lung exhibited a median of 57 among the 100 most abundant tumor clones.

Germline V lookup: CDR1 SGHNT, CDR2 YENEEA. There are 14 residues in the CDR3. V was shortened by 4 bases and J by 4 bases, with 13 bases between the two germline ends. The table came from immunoSEQ multiplex PCR; TCRdb's copy has only in-frame clones and leaves some out. The sample yields several thousand clones, roughly a quarter seen once. The chain uses TRBV11-3 and TRBJ1-2; D gene uncertain. This receptor was taken from a man between 40 and 69 years old with stage II lung adenocarcinoma. The specimen was lung tumor tissue, collected before any cancer treatment. For the CDR3, the DNA is TGTGCCAGCAGCTCCAGTGGGGTCTTCTATGGCTACACCTTC. It yields the protein CASSSSGVFYGYTF.